This TCR beta chain was documented in a study of T cell responses to AZD1222 COVID-19 vaccine. The study, taken as a whole, reports: Mostly white British, mostly female donors; authors suggested clonal diversity may be underestimated. All repertoire sampling was performed exclusively after the peak T cell response. Within unmutated variant regions lay the reported targets of nearly half of spike-specific TCRs. Compared with day 0, the breadth and depth of the Spike-specific TCR repertoire rose significantly after two doses of AZD1222.

Data came from immunoSEQ multiplex PCR; TCRdb stores just in-frame clones and leaves some out. In the table there are 45,000 to 70,000 clones, roughly nine tenths of which are singletons. Germline V gene sequence: CDR1 KGHSH, CDR2 LQKENI. The CDR3 is 17 residues long. The trim removed 3 bases at V and 0 bases at J, leaving 8 bases unmatched. Comments on this clone: Its specificity is not known.

The chain couples TRBV18 to TRBJ1-1, with 9 bases fitting TRBD1. This TCR derives from an adult who received the AZD1222 COVID-19 vaccine. This specimen was peripheral blood, taken 28 days after the second AZD1222 dose. The CDR3 nucleotides read TGTGCCAGCTCACCTCCCCTACAGGGGGCCATGAACACTGAAGCTTTCTTT. This encodes CASSPPLQGAMNTEAFF. The full variable domain, with the rest looked up from reference TRBV18 and TRBJ1-1, is NAGVMQNPRHLVRRRGQEARLRCSPMKGHSHVYWYRQLPEEGLKFMVYLQKENIIDESGMPKERFSAEFPKEGPSILRIQQVVRGDSAAYFCASSPPLQGAMNTEAFFGQGTRLTVV.